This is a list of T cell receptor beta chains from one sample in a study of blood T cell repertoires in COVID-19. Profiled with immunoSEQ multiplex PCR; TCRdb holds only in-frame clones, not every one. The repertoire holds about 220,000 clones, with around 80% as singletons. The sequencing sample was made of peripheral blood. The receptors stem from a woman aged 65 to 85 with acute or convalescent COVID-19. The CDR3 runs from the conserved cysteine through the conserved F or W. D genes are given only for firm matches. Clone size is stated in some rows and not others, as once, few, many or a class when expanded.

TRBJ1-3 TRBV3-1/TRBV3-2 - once CASSQTGSGNTIYF TGTGCCAGCAGCCAGACGGGGTCTGGAAACACCATATATTTT
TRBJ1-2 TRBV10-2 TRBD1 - CASSDDRDGYTF TGCGCCAGCAGTGACGACAGGGATGGCTACACCTTC
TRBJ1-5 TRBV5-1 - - CASSRGPGRDSGNQPQHF TGCGCCAGCAGCCGCGGGCCAGGGCGGGACTCGGGCAATCAGCCCCAGCATTTT
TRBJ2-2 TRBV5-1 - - CASSLQAARTGELFF TGCGCCAGCAGCTTGCAGGCTGCTCGCACCGGGGAGCTGTTTTTT
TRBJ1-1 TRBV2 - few CASKIQDGEAFF TGTGCCAGCAAGATCCAGGATGGTGAAGCTTTCTTT
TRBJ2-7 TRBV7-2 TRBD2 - CASSLAGGGAYEQYF TGTGCCAGCAGCTTAGCGGGCGGGGGGGCCTACGAGCAGTACTTC
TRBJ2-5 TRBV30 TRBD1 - CAWTRGDRTQYF TGTGCCTGGACCCGTGGGGACAGGACCCAGTACTTC
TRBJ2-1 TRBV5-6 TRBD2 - CASSSTSGGGDEQFF TGTGCCAGCAGCTCTACTAGCGGGGGGGGCGATGAGCAGTTCTTC
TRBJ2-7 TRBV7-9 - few CASSLGGVAEQYF TGTGCCAGCAGCTTAGGGGGGGTAGCCGAGCAGTACTTC
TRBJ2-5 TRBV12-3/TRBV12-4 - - CASSSLETQYF TGTGCCAGCAGTTCCCTGGAGACCCAGTACTTC
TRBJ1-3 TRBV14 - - CASSQVTQTLGNTIYF TGTGCCAGCAGCCAAGTAACACAGACGCTCGGAAACACCATATATTTT
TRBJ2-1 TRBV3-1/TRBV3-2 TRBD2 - CASSRTSTSGGSGEQFF TGTGCCAGCAGCCGAACTTCGACTAGCGGGGGGTCGGGTGAGCAGTTCTTC
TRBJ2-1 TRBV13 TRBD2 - CASSYKGTSGINEQFF TGTGCCAGCAGCTATAAAGGGACTAGCGGAATCAATGAGCAGTTCTTC
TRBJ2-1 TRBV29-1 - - CSVADRYASYNEQFF TGCAGCGTGGCAGACAGGTACGCCTCCTACAATGAGCAGTTCTTC